The present TCR beta chain was sequenced within a study of shared clonotypes between healthy human individuals. Comment on this clone: Its antigen is unidentified.

Measured with immunoSEQ multiplex PCR; TCRdb has only the in-frame clones, and not every one. The sample holds more than 1.2 million clones, just under 99% seen once. Overall study results and limits: Apart from blood, nothing was sampled; tissue repertoires likely differ.

The sample comprised naive CD4+ T cells sorted from blood. As for subset: CD45RA+ positively selected. The receptor's source is a man aged 25 to 40 in good health.

CDR3 bases: TGTGCCACCAGCAGACTGCTAGCGGGAGAGATTTACGAGCAGTACTTC. Translation gives CATSRLLAGEIYEQYF. The chain carries TRBV15 and TRBJ2-7; 10 nucleotides align to TRBD2. The CDR3 extends over 16 amino acids. V was pared by 2 bases and J by 4 bases, with 8 bases of the junction left unmatched. Germline V gives CDR1 LNHNV, CDR2 YYDKDF (reference sequence).